The 14 T cell receptor beta chains in this list originate from one sample, sequenced in a study of shared clonotypes between healthy human individuals. The repertoire was sequenced with immunoSEQ multiplex PCR; TCRdb's copy has only in-frame clones and lacks some. This table holds approximately 1.4 million clones, 95% to 99% found once. Sequenced input: naive CD4+ T cells sorted from blood. Subset reported: CD45RA+ positively selected. These TCRs come from a man aged 25-45 years in good health.

With regard to this clone: Additional DNA sequences in this sample encode the identical CDR3. CDR3 sequence: CASSPGQGDYGYTF. The DNA for the CDR3 is TGTGCCAGCTCACCCGGACAGGGAGACTATGGCTACACCTTC. The chain employs TRBV18 and TRBJ1-2; 8 bases are a match to TRBD1. Germline V gives CDR1 KGHSH, CDR2 LQKENI. V lost 3 bases to trimming and J lost 3 bases; unmatched junction nucleotides: 3. The CDR3 extends over 14 amino acids. Using reference TRBV18 and TRBJ1-2 for the parts outside the CDR3, the full variable domain is NAGVMQNPRHLVRRRGQEARLRCSPMKGHSHVYWYRQLPEEGLKFMVYLQKENIIDESGMPKERFSAEFPKEGPSILRIQQVVRGDSAAYFCASSPGQGDYGYTFGSGTRLTVV.

J is TRBJ2-3 and V is TRBV19, with D maybe TRBD2 (6 bases). Germline lookup yields CDR1 LNHDA and CDR2 SQIVND (reference sequence). The germline V and J ends were trimmed by 7 bases and 1 base, with 21 bases remaining between them. The CDR3 runs 17 residues. The CDR3 bases are TGTGCCAGTAACCCATGGGGAGGAGGGATCGGCACAGATACGCAGTATTTT. Protein sequence: CASNPWGGGIGTDTQYF.

The chain has TRBV5-6 and TRBJ2-2, with TRBD1 identical over 11 bases. Germline-derived CDR1 and CDR2 are SGHDT and YYEEEE. V lost 4 bases to trimming and J lost 1 base; unmatched junction nucleotides: 6. CDR3 length: 17 residues. In nucleotides, the CDR3 is TGTGCCAGCAGCGGGACAGGGGGGCTGGAGAACACCGGGGAGCTGTTTTTT. This sequence encodes CASSGTGGLENTGELFF.

Comments on this clone: The same CDR3 arises from other DNA sequences in this sample as well. Here the CDR3 reads CASSPLPTDTQYF. As DNA, the CDR3 is TGTGCCAGCTCACCACTACCGACAGATACGCAGTATTTT. The chain is built from TRBV18 and TRBJ2-3; D unresolved. The germline V gene encodes CDR1 KGHSH and CDR2 LQKENI. The CDR3 has 13 amino acids. Between the trimmed V and J ends, which lost 1 base and 3 bases, there was a span of 5 bases.

The V and J genes are TRBV4-3 and TRBJ2-3; TRBD2 is a possible D gene (5 bases). The CDR3 extends over 15 amino acids. The germline V gene encodes CDR1 LGHNA and CDR2 YSLEER. V gave up 0 bases and J gave up 4 bases, with 11 bases separating them. CDR3 sequence (DNA): TGCGCCAGCAGCCAAGAGGGAGAGAGAGCAGATACGCAGTATTTT. This encodes CASSQEGERADTQYF.

The rearrangement uses TRBV11-2 and TRBJ2-5, with D possibly called TRBD1 or TRBD2 (5 bases each). The length of the CDR3 is 13 residues. V was clipped by 8 bases and J by 3 bases, with 13 bases between them. Per germline, CDR1 SGHAT and CDR2 FQNNGV. In nucleotides, the CDR3 is TGTGCCAGCTCCCGGGGACGAAAAGAGACCCAGTACTTC. Translating it yields CASSRGRKETQYF.

The chain is built from TRBV4-3 and TRBJ2-4; D tentatively fits TRBD1 or TRBD2 (6 bases each). Trimming shortened V by 2 bases and J by 15 bases, and 20 bases separated the two germline ends. The CDR3 extends over 14 amino acids. The V gene's germline CDR1 is LGHNA and CDR2 YSLEER. CDR3 sequence reads: CASSQFLLGGDLYF. The CDR3 DNA follows: TGCGCCAGCAGCCAATTTTTGCTCGGGGGCGATCTGTACTTC.

The gene calls are TRBV14 and TRBJ2-1, with D tentatively TRBD1 (6 bases). V dropped 2 bases and J dropped 2 bases, with 19 bases sitting between them. The CDR3 is 18 residues long. CDR1 is SGHDN, CDR2 FVKESK, per germline. The CDR3 nucleotides are TGTGCCAGCAGCCAACCAGTACAGGGTAAGGGGACCTACAATGAGCAGTTCTTC. The encoded protein is CASSQPVQGKGTYNEQFF.

The chain combines TRBV6-5 with TRBJ2-2, with 7 bases lining up with TRBD2. This CDR3 comprises 14 residues. Germline CDR1 and CDR2: MNHEY and SVGAGI. V trimming: 2 bases; J trimming: 7 bases; junction bases outside the gene matches: 4. The CDR3 is CASSYRAGVGELFF. The CDR3 DNA sequence: TGTGCCAGCAGTTACCGGGCGGGAGTCGGGGAGCTGTTTTTT.

The chain is built from TRBV19 and TRBJ1-3; TRBD1 matches at 9 bases. The CDR3 runs 14 residues. Germline trimming cut 5 bases from V and 4 bases from J; bases unmatched to any gene: 3. Germline-derived CDR1 and CDR2 are LNHDA and SQIVND (reference sequence). The CDR3 loop is CASSGTGSGNTIYF. DNA for the CDR3: TGTGCCAGTAGTGGGACAGGGAGCGGAAACACCATATATTTT.

The V gene is TRBV7-2, the J gene TRBJ1-3; D is uncertain. Trimming took 8 bases from V and 2 from J, leaving 16 bases between them. CDR1 is SGHTA and CDR2 is FQGNSA in the germline V gene. The CDR3 is 15 residues long. In DNA form, the CDR3 reads TGTGCCAGCGAATCGGGGAGGGCCCCTGGAAACACCATATATTTT. It encodes CASESGRAPGNTIYF.

The chain employs TRBV10-3 and TRBJ1-4; D remains ambiguous. The germline V and J ends were trimmed by 4 bases and 5 bases, with 5 bases remaining between them. CDR1 is ENHRY and CDR2 is SYGVKD in the germline V gene. The CDR3 length is 12 residues. The CDR3 nucleotides are TGTGCCATCAGTGGGGGAAATGAAAAACTGTTTTTT. Translating it yields CAISGGNEKLFF.

V and J are TRBV7-9 and TRBJ2-1; 8 bases are shared with TRBD2. The germline V gene encodes CDR1 SEHNR and CDR2 FQNEAQ (reference sequence). Losses at the gene ends were 7 bases for V and 4 bases for J; bases not matched to a gene: 3. The CDR3 is made up of 13 amino acids. CDR3 protein: CASKTSEYNEQFF. Written as DNA, the CDR3 is TGTGCCAGCAAGACTAGCGAATACAATGAGCAGTTCTTC. Together with reference TRBV7-9 and TRBJ2-1, the CDR3 gives the full variable domain: DTGVSQNPRHKITKRGQNVTFRCDPISEHNRLYWYRQTLGQGPEFLTYFQNEAQLEKSRLLSDRFSAERPKGSFSTLEIQRTEQGDSAMYLCASKTSEYNEQFFGPGTRLTVL.

As to this clone: This sample also contains other DNA sequences that code for the same CDR3. The chain joins TRBV18 to TRBJ2-1; D remains unclear. CDR1 is KGHSH, CDR2 LQKENI, per germline. The CDR3 is 12 residues long. V lost 3 bases, J lost 5 bases, and 5 bases lay in between. The CDR3 nucleotides read TGTGCCAGCTCACCGCTAAACAATGAGCAGTTCTTC. Protein product: CASSPLNNEQFF.